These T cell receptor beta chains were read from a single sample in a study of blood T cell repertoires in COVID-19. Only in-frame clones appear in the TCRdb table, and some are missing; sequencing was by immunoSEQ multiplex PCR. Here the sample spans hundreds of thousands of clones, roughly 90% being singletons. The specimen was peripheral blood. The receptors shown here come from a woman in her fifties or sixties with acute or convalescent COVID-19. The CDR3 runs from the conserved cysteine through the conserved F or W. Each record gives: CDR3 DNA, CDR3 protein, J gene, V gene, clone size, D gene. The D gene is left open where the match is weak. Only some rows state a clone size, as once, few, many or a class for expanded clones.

TGTGCCAGCAGTGAAGCTACGGGACAGACCCGAAACTACGAGCAGTACTTC | CASSEATGQTRNYEQYF | TRBJ2-7 | TRBV6-1 | NA | TRBD1
TGTGCCAGCAGTGACTCGACAGGACCCGGCACAGATACGCAGTATTTT | CASSDSTGPGTDTQYF | TRBJ2-3 | TRBV6-4 | NA | NA
TGTGCCTCGGGCGCGGACAGGCGGAACACTGAAGCTTTCTTT | CASGADRRNTEAFF | TRBJ1-1 | TRBV30 | NA | TRBD1
TGTGCCACCAGTGACAGGGACCGGGGGGGTGAGCAGTTCTTC | CATSDRDRGGEQFF | TRBJ2-1 | TRBV24-1 | NA | TRBD2
TGTGCCAGCAGCCGGTTACTCTCGAACACCGGGGAGCTGTTTTTT | CASSRLLSNTGELFF | TRBJ2-2 | TRBV4-2 | once | NA
TGTGCCAGCTCACCGCAACAGGGGCCCGGGGAGCTGTTTTTT | CASSPQQGPGELFF | TRBJ2-2 | TRBV18 | NA | TRBD1
TGTGCCAGCAGTTACGGGCCCCACCAGCCCCAGCATTTT | CASSYGPHQPQHF | TRBJ1-5 | TRBV6-2/TRBV6-3 | NA | NA
TGTGCCAGCAGCTCCTCCGGACAGACGAACACTGAAGCTTTCTTT | CASSSSGQTNTEAFF | TRBJ1-1 | TRBV7-4 | NA | NA
TGTGCCAGCAGTACAGGGCGAGGGTCTGAGCAGTTCTTC | CASSTGRGSEQFF | TRBJ2-1 | TRBV27 | NA | NA
TGTGCCAGCAGCTTACTGAACAGGGGGCCCTACGAGCAGTACTTC | CASSLLNRGPYEQYF | TRBJ2-7 | TRBV7-2 | NA | TRBD1
TGTGCCAGCGTTCTCCAGGGGTACAATGAGCAGTTCTTC | CASVLQGYNEQFF | TRBJ2-1 | TRBV12-3/TRBV12-4 | NA | NA
TGTGCCAGCAGCGTACAGGGTTCACGGGAGCAGTACTTC | CASSVQGSREQYF | TRBJ2-7 | TRBV9 | NA | NA
TGTGCCAGCATCTGGACAGGGACCACTGAAGCTTTCTTT | CASIWTGTTEAFF | TRBJ1-1 | TRBV2 | once | TRBD1
TGTGCCAGCAGCACGGCTAGCTATGGCTACACCTTC | CASSTASYGYTF | TRBJ1-2 | TRBV19 | NA | NA
TGTGCCAGCAGTTCACACACTGGAAACACCATATATTTT | CASSSHTGNTIYF | TRBJ1-3 | TRBV28 | NA | NA
TGTGCCAGTGCGGGGGGCCCCGACGAGCAGTACTTC | CASAGGPDEQYF | TRBJ2-7 | TRBV10-3 | NA | TRBD2
TGTGCCAGCAGTTACTCGAGTCCAGGCTCTGGAAACACCATATATTTT | CASSYSSPGSGNTIYF | TRBJ1-3 | TRBV6-5 | NA | NA
TGTGCCAGCTCACCACGGGGGGTTAACACTGAAGCTTTCTTT | CASSPRGVNTEAFF | TRBJ1-1 | TRBV18 | NA | NA
TGTGCCAGCAGCTTAGGGACTAGCGGGAGTATCACGCGCTACAATGAGCAGTTCTTC | CASSLGTSGSITRYNEQFF | TRBJ2-1 | TRBV7-2 | NA | TRBD2
TGCGCCAGCAGCCGAGACGACCAGGGCGAGCAGTACTTC | CASSRDDQGEQYF | TRBJ2-7 | TRBV5-1 | NA | NA
TGTGCCAGCAGCTCGAGAGACAATGACAATGAGCAGTTCTTC | CASSSRDNDNEQFF | TRBJ2-1 | TRBV5-4 | once | NA
TGTGCCAGCAGTTTGGGACAGGGCAATGAGCAGTTCTTC | CASSLGQGNEQFF | TRBJ2-1 | TRBV12-3/TRBV12-4 | NA | TRBD1
TGTGCCAGCAGTTGGGACAGGGGGTATGAGCAGTTCTTC | CASSWDRGYEQFF | TRBJ2-1 | TRBV6-5 | NA | TRBD1
TGTGCCAGCAGCCTGCCAGCGACTAATTCACCCCTCCACTTT | CASSLPATNSPLHF | TRBJ1-6 | TRBV4-2 | NA | NA
TGTGCCAGCTCACCGGGAGGCAGCAATCAGCCCCAGCATTTT | CASSPGGSNQPQHF | TRBJ1-5 | TRBV18 | NA | NA
TGCGCCAGCAGCTTGGACAGTAACTATGGCTACACCTTC | CASSLDSNYGYTF | TRBJ1-2 | TRBV5-1 | once | NA
TGTGCCAGCAGGACATCGAGCAATCAGCCCCAGCATTTT | CASRTSSNQPQHF | TRBJ1-5 | TRBV2 | NA | NA
TGTGCCAGCAGCGTAGTAGGACAGGGCCCCGGGGAGCTGTTTTTT | CASSVVGQGPGELFF | TRBJ2-2 | TRBV9 | NA | TRBD1
TGTGCCAGCAGTGAATATTGGACAGGCCCAACTAATGAAAAACTGTTTTTT | CASSEYWTGPTNEKLFF | TRBJ1-4 | TRBV25-1 | NA | TRBD1
TGTGCCAGCAGTTTATCCCCACGGACAGGGTGGGTAAACGAGCAGTACTTC | CASSLSPRTGWVNEQYF | TRBJ2-7 | TRBV27 | NA | TRBD1
TGCGCCAGCAGCCAAGTAGCGGGGCTCACAGATACGCAGTATTTT | CASSQVAGLTDTQYF | TRBJ2-3 | TRBV4-1 | NA | TRBD2
TGTGCCACCAGTGATTCCCACATTGACAGGGTTTATGGCTACACCTTC | CATSDSHIDRVYGYTF | TRBJ1-2 | TRBV24-1 | few | TRBD1
TGTGCCAGCAGCTCGGACAGGGCGGTCTATCAGCCCCAGCATTTT | CASSSDRAVYQPQHF | TRBJ1-5 | TRBV7-8 | few | TRBD1
TGTGCCAGCAGCTTAGCGGCCAGTAGCAATCAGCCCCAGCATTTT | CASSLAASSNQPQHF | TRBJ1-5 | TRBV7-9 | NA | NA
TGTGCCAGCAGTGGAATAGCCGTCGGGGATCAGCCCCAGCATTTT | CASSGIAVGDQPQHF | TRBJ1-5 | TRBV2 | few | NA
TGCGCCAGCTCCCCATCAGGTCCTAATCAGCCCCAGCATTTT | CASSPSGPNQPQHF | TRBJ1-5 | TRBV5-1 | NA | NA
TGTGCCAGCAGCTTACGGGGGTCAGGGAGCGCATACGAGCAGTACTTC | CASSLRGSGSAYEQYF | TRBJ2-7 | TRBV13 | NA | NA
TGTGCCAGCAGTTTACGAGGCGGGGGGGCAGGAGAGCAGTACTTC | CASSLRGGGAGEQYF | TRBJ2-7 | TRBV28 | once | TRBD2
TGTGCCAGCCGCAGAGGACAGGGCCCCTACGAGCAGTACTTC | CASRRGQGPYEQYF | TRBJ2-7 | TRBV27 | NA | TRBD1
TGTGCCAGCAGCCCAACGAGGGGCAATCAGCCCCAGCATTTT | CASSPTRGNQPQHF | TRBJ1-5 | TRBV7-2 | NA | NA